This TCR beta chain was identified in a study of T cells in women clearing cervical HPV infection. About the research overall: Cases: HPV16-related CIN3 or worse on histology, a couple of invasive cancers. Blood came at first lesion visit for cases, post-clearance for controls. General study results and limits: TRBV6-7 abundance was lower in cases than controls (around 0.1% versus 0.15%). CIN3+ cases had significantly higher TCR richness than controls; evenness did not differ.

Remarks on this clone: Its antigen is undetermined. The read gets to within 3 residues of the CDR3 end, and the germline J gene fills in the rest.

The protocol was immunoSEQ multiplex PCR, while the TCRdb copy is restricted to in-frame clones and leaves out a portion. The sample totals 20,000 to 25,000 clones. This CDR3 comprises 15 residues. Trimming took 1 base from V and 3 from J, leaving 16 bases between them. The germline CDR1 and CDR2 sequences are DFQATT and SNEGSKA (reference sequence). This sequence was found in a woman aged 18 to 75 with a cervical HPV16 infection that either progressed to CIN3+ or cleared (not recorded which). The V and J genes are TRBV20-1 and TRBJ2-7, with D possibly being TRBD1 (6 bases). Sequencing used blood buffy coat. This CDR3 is CSARAPAGANYEQYF. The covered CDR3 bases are TGCAGTGCTAGAGCCCCGGCAGGGGCTAACTACGAG.